This T cell receptor beta chain derives from a study of T cells after yellow fever vaccination. Broader study findings: The secondary response peaked faster, at day 5 versus 15, but was weaker.

This clonotype was counted between two and nine times. Antigen: not known. Universal primer sites and UMIs were introduced during 5'RACE template-switching synthesis of TCR cDNA. MiXCR, run by TCRdb on the 5' RACE reads, gives a single entry per CDR3 protein. Of roughly 340,000 distinct CDR3 sequences in the sample, approximately 3.9% were seen once. The source of this sequence is a young man who received the YFV17D yellow fever vaccine. The material was PBMCs, obtained 5 days after the yellow fever booster vaccination.

CDR3 sequence reads: CASSPDHSSNEQYF. The CDR3 DNA sequence: TGTGCCAGCAGCCCAGACCACTCAAGCAACGAGCAGTACTTC. The genes are TRBV11-2 and TRBJ2-7, with D unclear. CDR3 size: 14 residues. The germline V and J ends were trimmed by 5 bases and 5 bases, with 16 bases remaining between them. Per germline, CDR1 SGHAT and CDR2 FQNNGV.